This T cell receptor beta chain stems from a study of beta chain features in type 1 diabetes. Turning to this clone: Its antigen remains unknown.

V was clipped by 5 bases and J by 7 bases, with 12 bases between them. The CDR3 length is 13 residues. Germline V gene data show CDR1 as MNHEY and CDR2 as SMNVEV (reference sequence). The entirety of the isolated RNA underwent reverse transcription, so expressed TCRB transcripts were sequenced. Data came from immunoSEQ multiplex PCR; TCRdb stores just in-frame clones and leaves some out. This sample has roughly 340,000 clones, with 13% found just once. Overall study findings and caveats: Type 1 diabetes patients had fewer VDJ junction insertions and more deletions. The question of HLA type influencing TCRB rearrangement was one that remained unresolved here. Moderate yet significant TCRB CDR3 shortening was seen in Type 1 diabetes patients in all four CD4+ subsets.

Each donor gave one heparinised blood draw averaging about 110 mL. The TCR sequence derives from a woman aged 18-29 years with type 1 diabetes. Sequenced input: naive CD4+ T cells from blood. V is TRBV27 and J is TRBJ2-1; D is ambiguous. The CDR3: CASSPWSSNEQFF. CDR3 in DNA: TGTGCCAGCAGTCCCTGGTCTAGTAATGAGCAGTTCTTC.